This TCR beta chain is drawn from a study of blood T cells in healthy people across ages. The CDR3 sequence is 10 residues long. Germline V gives CDR1 DFQATT, CDR2 SNEGSKA (reference sequence). A second roughly 6 to 11 cycle PCR used barcoded and J-beta primers. Every cDNA molecule bore a tag from a template-switch adaptor containing 12 random nucleotides. TCRdb ran MiXCR on the 5' RACE reads and lists one entry per CDR3 protein. The data show around 820,000 distinct CDR3 sequences, around 25% seen once. This sample was also put to use in a study of T cells of mothers and their children.

Sequencing used blood. This chain uses TRBV20-1 with TRBJ2-5; D is uncertain. The end of the DNA fits TRBJ2-7 better, so the J call may be wrong. The TCR was taken from a boy between 10 and 17 years old in good health. Here the CDR3 DNA reads TGCAGTGCTAGAGATCCCGAGCAGTACTTC. The encoded protein is CSARDPEQYF.